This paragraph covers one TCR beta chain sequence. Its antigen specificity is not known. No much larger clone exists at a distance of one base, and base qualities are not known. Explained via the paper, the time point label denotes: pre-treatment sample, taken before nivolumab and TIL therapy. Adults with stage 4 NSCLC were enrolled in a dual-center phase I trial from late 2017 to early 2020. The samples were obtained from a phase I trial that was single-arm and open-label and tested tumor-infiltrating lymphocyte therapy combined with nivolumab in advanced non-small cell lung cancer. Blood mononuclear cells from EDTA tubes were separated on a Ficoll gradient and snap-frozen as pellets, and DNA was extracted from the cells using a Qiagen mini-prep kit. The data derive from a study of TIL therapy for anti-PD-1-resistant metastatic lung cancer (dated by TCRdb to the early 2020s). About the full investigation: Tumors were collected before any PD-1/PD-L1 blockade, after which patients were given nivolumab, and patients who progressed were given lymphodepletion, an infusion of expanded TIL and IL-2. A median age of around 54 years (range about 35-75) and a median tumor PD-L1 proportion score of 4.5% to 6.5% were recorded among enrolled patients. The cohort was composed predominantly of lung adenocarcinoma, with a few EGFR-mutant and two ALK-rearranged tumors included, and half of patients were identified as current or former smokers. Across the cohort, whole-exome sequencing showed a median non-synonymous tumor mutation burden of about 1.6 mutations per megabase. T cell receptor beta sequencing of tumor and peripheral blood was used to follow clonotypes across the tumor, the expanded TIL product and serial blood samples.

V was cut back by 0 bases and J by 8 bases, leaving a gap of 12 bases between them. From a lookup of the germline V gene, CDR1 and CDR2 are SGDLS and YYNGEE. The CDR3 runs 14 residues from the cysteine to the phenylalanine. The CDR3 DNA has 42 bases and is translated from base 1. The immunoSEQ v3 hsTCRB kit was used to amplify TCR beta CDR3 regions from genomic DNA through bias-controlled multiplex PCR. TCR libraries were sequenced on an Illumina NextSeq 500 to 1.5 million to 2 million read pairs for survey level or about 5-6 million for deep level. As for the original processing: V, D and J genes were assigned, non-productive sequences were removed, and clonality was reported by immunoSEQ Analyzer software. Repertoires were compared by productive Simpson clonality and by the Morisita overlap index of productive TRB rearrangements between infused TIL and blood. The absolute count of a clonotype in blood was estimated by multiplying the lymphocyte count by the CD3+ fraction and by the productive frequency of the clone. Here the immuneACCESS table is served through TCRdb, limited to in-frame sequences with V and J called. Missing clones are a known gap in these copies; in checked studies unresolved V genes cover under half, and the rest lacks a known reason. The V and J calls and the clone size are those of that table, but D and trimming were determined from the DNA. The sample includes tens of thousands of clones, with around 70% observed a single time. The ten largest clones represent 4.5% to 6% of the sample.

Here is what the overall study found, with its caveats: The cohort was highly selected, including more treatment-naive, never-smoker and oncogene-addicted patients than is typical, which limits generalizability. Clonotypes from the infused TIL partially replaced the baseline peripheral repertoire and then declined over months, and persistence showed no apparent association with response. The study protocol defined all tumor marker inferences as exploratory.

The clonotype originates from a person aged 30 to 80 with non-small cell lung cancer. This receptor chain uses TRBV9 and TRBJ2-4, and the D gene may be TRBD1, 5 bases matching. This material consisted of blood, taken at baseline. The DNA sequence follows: TGTGCCAGCAGCGTAGCCAGGGAAAAGGACATTCAGTACTTC. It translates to CASSVAREKDIQYF.